The sequence of this TCR beta chain was determined in a study of radiotherapy plus CTLA-4 blockade in lung cancer. Study as a whole: Across the patients, objective responses occurred in more than 15%, and disease control in approximately 30%. Study findings and constraints: Dynamics of early blood T cell clones, together with interferon-beta, were reportedly the best predictors of response. Tumor-origin TCR clones grew in blood after radiotherapy plus ipilimumab.

Each patient with chemo-refractory metastatic non-small-cell lung cancer was treated with focal radiation plus CTLA-4 blockade using ipilimumab. Points on this clone: Its antigen is unknown.

Germline V gene sequence: CDR1 LNHNV, CDR2 YYDKDF (reference sequence). The CDR3 extends over 15 amino acids. Trimming took off 0 bases at V and 6 bases at J, with 14 bases between the two ends. Clones were read by immunoSEQ multiplex PCR, and TCRdb kept only the in-frame ones, dropping some. Found here are about 120,000 clones, 80% to 90% of them singletons; the top ten hold 6.9%. The rearrangement links TRBV15 to TRBJ1-2; D is ambiguous. The sample here was peripheral blood, taken from a patient treated with radiotherapy plus ipilimumab. This receptor was identified in a human donor with non-small cell lung cancer that progressed on radiotherapy plus ipilimumab. CDR3 region: CATSRDFAGGDGYTF. The CDR3 nucleotides are TGTGCCACCAGCAGAGATTTCGCAGGAGGTGATGGCTACACCTTC.